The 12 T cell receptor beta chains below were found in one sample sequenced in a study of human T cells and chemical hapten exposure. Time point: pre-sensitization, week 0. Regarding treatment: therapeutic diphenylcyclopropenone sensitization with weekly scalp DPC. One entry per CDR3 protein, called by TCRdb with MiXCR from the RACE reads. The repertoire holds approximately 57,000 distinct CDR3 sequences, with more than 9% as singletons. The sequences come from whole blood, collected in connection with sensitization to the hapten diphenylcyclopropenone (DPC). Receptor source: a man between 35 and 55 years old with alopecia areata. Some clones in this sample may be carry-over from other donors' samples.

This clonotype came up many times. The DNA of the CDR3 is TGTGCCAGCAGAGAGGGACTAGCGATTACAGATACGCAGTATTTT. Amino acid sequence: CASREGLAITDTQYF. The chain uses TRBV6-6 and TRBJ2-3; TRBD2 agrees at 10 bases. This CDR3 is 15 amino acids long. Germline CDR1 reads MNHNY; CDR2 reads SVGAGI (reference sequence). V shed 6 bases, J shed 3 bases, and the junction held 6 bases outside the gene matches.

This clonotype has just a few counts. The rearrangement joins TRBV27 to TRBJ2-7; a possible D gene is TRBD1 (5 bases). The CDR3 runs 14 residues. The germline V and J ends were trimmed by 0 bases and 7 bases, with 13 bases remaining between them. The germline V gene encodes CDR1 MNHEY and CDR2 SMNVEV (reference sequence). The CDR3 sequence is CASSLSQGAREQYF. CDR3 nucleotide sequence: TGTGCCAGCAGTTTATCACAAGGGGCGAGGGAGCAGTACTTC.

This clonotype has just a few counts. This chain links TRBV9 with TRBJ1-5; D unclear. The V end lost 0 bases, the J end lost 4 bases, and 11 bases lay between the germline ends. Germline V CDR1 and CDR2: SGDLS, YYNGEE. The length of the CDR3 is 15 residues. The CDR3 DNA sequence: TGTGCCAGCAGCGTAGGAGGAACAGTAAATCAGCCCCAGCATTTT. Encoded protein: CASSVGGTVNQPQHF.

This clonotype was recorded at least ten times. The CDR3 region has the DNA TGTGCCAGCAGCCAAGCCAGCTACGAGCAGTACTTC. It encodes CASSQASYEQYF. The chain is built from TRBV3-1 and TRBJ2-7; D gene uncertain. This CDR3 is 12 amino acids long. Germline CDR1 and CDR2: LGHDT and YNNKEL (reference sequence). The ends were cut back, 1 base at V and 3 bases at J, with 4 bases in the middle.

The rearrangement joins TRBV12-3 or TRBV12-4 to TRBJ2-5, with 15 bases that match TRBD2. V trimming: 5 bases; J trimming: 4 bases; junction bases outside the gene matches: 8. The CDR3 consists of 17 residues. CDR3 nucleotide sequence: TGTGCCAGCAGTCTAGGACTAGCGGGAGGGCCGCTAGAGACCCAGTACTTC. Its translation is CASSLGLAGGPLETQYF.

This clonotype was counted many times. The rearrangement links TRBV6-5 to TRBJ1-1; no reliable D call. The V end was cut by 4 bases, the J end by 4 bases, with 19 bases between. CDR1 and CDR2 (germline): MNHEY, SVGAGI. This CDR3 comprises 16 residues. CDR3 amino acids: CASSFRGRVNPTEAFF. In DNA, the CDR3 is TGTGCCAGCAGTTTCCGAGGAAGGGTGAATCCCACTGAAGCTTTCTTT.

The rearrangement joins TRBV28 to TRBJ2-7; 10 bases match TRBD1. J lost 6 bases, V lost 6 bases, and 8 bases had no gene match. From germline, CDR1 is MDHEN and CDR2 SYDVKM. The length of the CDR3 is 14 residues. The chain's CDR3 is CASSRQGAGPEQYF. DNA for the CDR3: TGTGCCAGCAGCAGACAGGGGGCGGGTCCCGAGCAGTACTTC.

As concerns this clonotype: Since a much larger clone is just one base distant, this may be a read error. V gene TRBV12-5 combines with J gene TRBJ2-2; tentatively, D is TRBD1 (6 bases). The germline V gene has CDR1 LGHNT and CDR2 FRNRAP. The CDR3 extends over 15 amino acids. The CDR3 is CASGLVHGDTGEPFF. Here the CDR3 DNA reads TGTGCTAGTGGTTTGGTACACGGGGACACCGGGGAGCCGTTTTTT.

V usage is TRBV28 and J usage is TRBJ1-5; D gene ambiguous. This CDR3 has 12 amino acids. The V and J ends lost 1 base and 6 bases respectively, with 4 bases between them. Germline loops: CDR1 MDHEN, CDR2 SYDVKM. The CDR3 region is CASSLLGQPQHF. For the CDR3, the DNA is TGTGCCAGCAGTTTATTGGGTCAGCCCCAGCATTTT.

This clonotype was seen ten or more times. The CDR3 region is CSVEGTSGRADTQYF. The CDR3 nucleotides are TGCAGCGTTGAAGGGACTAGCGGGAGGGCAGATACGCAGTATTTT. The chain employs TRBV29-1 and TRBJ2-3; 15 nucleotides line up with TRBD2. V was pared by 1 base and J by 4 bases, with 0 bases of the junction left unmatched. The germline V gene encodes CDR1 SQVTM and CDR2 ANQGSEA. The CDR3 contains 15 residues.

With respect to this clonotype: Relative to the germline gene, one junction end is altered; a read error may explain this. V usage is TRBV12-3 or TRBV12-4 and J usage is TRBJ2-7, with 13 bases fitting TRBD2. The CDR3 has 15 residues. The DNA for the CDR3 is TGTGCCAGCAGTCGGACTAGCGGGAGCGGGTACGTGCAGTACTTC. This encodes CASSRTSGSGYVQYF.

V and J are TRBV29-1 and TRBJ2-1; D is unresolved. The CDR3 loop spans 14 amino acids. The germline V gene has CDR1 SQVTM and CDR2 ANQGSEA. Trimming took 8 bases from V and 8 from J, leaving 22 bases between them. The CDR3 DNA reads TGCAGCTCCGATCGGGCCGGAACGGGTGATGAGCAGTTCTTC. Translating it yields CSSDRAGTGDEQFF.